Shown below are 12 T cell receptor beta chains from a single sample sequenced in a study of OX40 agonist ivuxolimab in advanced cancers. Generated by immunoSEQ multiplex PCR, the TCRdb table keeps only in-frame clones and is missing some. The sample lists around 66,000 clones, about 80% occurring once. The material was CD4+ or CD8+ T cells sorted from blood, obtained in a trial of the OX40 agonist ivuxolimab. Source of these receptors: an adult with an advanced solid tumor such as melanoma, head and neck, liver or kidney cancer.

The chain links TRBV7-2 to TRBJ2-7; no clear D gene. V was trimmed by 2 bases and J by 2 bases, leaving 4 bases between them. The germline V gene encodes CDR1 SGHTA and CDR2 FQGNSA. CDR3 size: 12 residues. This CDR3 is CASSLTAYEQYF. As DNA, the CDR3 is TGTGCCAGCAGCTTAACGGCCTACGAGCAGTACTTC. Based on the CDR3 plus reference TRBV7-2 and TRBJ2-7, the full variable domain is GAGVSQSPSNKVTEKGKDVELRCDPISGHTALYWYRQSLGQGLEFLIYFQGNSAPDKSGLPSDRFSAERTGGSVSTLTIQRTQQEDSAVYLCASSLTAYEQYFGPGTRLTVT.

V gene TRBV25-1 combines with J gene TRBJ1-4; D unresolved. CDR3 length: 14 amino acids. V was cut by 3 bases and J by 2 bases, with 7 bases left in between. Germline lookup yields CDR1 MGHDK and CDR2 SYGVNS. The CDR3 here is CASSEGITNEKLFF. In DNA, the CDR3 is TGTGCCAGCAGTGAGGGGATCACTAATGAAAAACTGTTTTTT.

The rearrangement joins TRBV28 to TRBJ2-7, with TRBD1 as a possible D gene (5 bases). V was pared by 3 bases and J by 6 bases, with 15 bases between. CDR3 length: 14 residues. The germline V gene encodes CDR1 MDHEN and CDR2 SYDVKM. In DNA form, the CDR3 reads TGTGCCAGCAGTTTCCCAGGGTCTTATAGCGAGCAGTACTTC. This encodes CASSFPGSYSEQYF.

This chain connects TRBV5-6 to TRBJ1-1, with D hard to call. The ends were cut back, 6 bases at V and 1 base at J, with 13 bases in the middle. The length of the CDR3 is 14 residues. Per germline, CDR1 SGHDT and CDR2 YYEEEE. CDR3 region: CASIGRTTNTEAFF. In DNA, the CDR3 is TGTGCCAGCATTGGACGGACTACGAACACTGAAGCTTTCTTT.

This clone was recorded a few times. The J gene is TRBJ2-5, the V gene TRBV4-1; D unclear. Germline lookup yields CDR1 MGHRA and CDR2 YSYEKL. Trimming pared 0 bases from V and 7 bases from J, leaving 18 bases between. This CDR3 contains 16 residues. CDR3 residues: CASSQDVNMPPGTQYF. The CDR3 nucleotides are TGCGCCAGCAGCCAAGACGTAAACATGCCGCCGGGGACCCAGTACTTC.

The chain employs TRBV6-5 and TRBJ1-2, with D unresolved. The germline V gene encodes CDR1 MNHEY and CDR2 SVGAGI. This CDR3 spans 12 amino acids. Trimming took 6 bases from V and 0 from J, leaving 5 bases between them. For the CDR3, the DNA is TGTGCCAGCAGCACTCCTAACTATGGCTACACCTTC. It is translated as CASSTPNYGYTF.

The J gene is TRBJ2-3, the V gene TRBV11-2; the match to TRBD1 covers 10 bases. The germline V gene encodes CDR1 SGHAT and CDR2 FQNNGV. The junction had 11 bases not matched to a gene; V was cut back by 5 bases and J by 6 bases. The CDR3 consists of 16 residues. CDR3 region: CASSRGQGVFSDTQYF. The DNA for the CDR3 is TGTGCCAGCAGCCGAGGACAGGGGGTGTTTTCTGATACGCAGTATTTT.

This clone appeared once. This rearrangement joins TRBV18 to TRBJ2-5; 8 bases are a match to TRBD1. Germline CDR1 is KGHSH and CDR2 is LQKENI. V gave up 3 bases and J gave up 5 bases; unmatched junction bases: 5. CDR3 length: 14 residues. In DNA, the CDR3 is TGTGCCAGCTCACCCCAACAGGGGGGCGAGACCCAGTACTTC. Its translation: CASSPQQGGETQYF.

In nucleotides, the CDR3 is TGCGCCAGCAGCCAAGATGGCCAGAATAACTATGGCTACACCTTC. Amino acid sequence: CASSQDGQNNYGYTF. This chain uses TRBV4-3 with TRBJ1-2, with D unresolved. The V gene's germline CDR1 is LGHNA and CDR2 YSLEER. CDR3 length equals 15 residues. The V gene lost 0 bases and the J gene lost 1 base, with 9 bases spanning the gap.

Worth noting for this clone: The junction and the germline gene differ at one end; a read error may be behind it. This sequence joins TRBV7-2 and TRBJ2-5; the D is unclear. The CDR3 is 13 residues long. Per germline, CDR1 SGHTA and CDR2 FQGNSA. CDR3 in amino acids: CVSSLELQETQYF. The CDR3 DNA reads as TGTGTCAGCAGCTTAGAACTCCAAGAGACCCAGTACTTC. Drawing the rest from reference TRBV7-2 and TRBJ2-5, the complete variable domain is GAGVSQSPSNKVTEKGKDVELRCDPISGHTALYWYRQSLGQGLEFLIYFQGNSAPDKSGLPSDRFSAERTGGSVSTLTIQRTQQEDSAVYLCVSSLELQETQYFGPGTRLLVL.

This clone is deemed medium-sized. The chain recombines TRBV5-1 with TRBJ2-7; D is unclear. V lost 4 bases and J lost 3, with 8 bases in between. Germline V lookup: CDR1 SGHRS, CDR2 YFSETQ. The CDR3 length is 12 residues. The CDR3 nucleotides are TGCGCCAGCAGCACGGACGGCTACGAGCAGTACTTC. Its protein product is CASSTDGYEQYF.

This chain uses TRBV5-1 with TRBJ2-6; no firm D call. The germline V gene has CDR1 SGHRS and CDR2 YFSETQ. CDR3 length: 15 amino acids. V was clipped by 0 bases and J by 0 bases, with 4 bases between them. In nucleotides, the CDR3 is TGCGCCAGCAGCTTGGCGAACTCTGGGGCCAACGTCCTGACTTTC. Residues: CASSLANSGANVLTF.